Described below is a single T cell receptor beta chain sequence and its context. Its antigen is undetermined. The V end was cut by 4 bases, the J end by 0 bases, with 17 bases between. Germline loops: CDR1 SGHRS, CDR2 YFSETQ. The CDR3 is made up of 17 amino acids. This entry is derived from a study of tumor-infiltrating lymphocytes in localized non-small cell lung cancer. Study overall: Resected tumor was paired with non-adjacent uninvolved lung from the same patient. Study-wide results and limits: Different pieces of the same tissue went to different assays, confounding technical variation with intratumor heterogeneity. IM1 and IM2 tumors showed no difference in T-cell fraction.

The assay was immunoSEQ multiplex PCR, and TCRdb's table has in-frame clones only and misses some. The sample has about 13,000 clones, 55% to 70% seen once; the top ten hold 9.4%. The chain recombines TRBV5-1 with TRBJ2-1, with a possible D match to TRBD1 (5 bases). This TCR was recovered from a human donor with non-small cell lung cancer. The specimen sequenced was lung tumor tissue. The CDR3 reads CASSKWQGYSSYNEQFF. The CDR3 DNA follows: TGCGCCAGCAGCAAATGGCAGGGCTACAGCTCCTACAATGAGCAGTTCTTC.